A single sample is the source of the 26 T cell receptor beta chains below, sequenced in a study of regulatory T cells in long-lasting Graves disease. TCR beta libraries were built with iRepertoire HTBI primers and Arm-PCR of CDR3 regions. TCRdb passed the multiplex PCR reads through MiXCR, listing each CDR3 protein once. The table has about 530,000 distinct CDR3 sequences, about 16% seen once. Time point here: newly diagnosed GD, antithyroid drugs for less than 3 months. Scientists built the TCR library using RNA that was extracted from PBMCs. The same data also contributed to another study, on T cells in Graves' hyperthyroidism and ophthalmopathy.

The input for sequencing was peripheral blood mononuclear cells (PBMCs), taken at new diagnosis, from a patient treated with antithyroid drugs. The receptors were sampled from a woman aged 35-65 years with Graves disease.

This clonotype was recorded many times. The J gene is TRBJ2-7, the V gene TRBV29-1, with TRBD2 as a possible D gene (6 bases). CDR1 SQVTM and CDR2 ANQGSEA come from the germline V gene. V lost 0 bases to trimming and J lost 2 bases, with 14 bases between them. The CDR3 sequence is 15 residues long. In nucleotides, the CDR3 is TGCAGCGTTGAAGAGGGACTCCCGGGAACCTACGAGCAGTACTTC. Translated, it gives CSVEEGLPGTYEQYF.

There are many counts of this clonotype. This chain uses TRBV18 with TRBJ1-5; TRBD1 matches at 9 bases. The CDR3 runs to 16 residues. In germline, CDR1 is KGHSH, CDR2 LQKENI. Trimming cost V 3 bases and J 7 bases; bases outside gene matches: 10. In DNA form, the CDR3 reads TGTGCCAGCTCACCTTTCGACAGGGGGGGACGGCAGCCCCAGCATTTT. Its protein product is CASSPFDRGGRQPQHF.

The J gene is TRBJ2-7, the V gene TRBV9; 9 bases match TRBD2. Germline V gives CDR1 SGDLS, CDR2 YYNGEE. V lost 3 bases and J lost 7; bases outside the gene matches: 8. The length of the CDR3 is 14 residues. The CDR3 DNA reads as TGTGCCAGCAGCGCCAGCGGGGGGCCGGGGGAGCAGTACTTC. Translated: CASSASGGPGEQYF.

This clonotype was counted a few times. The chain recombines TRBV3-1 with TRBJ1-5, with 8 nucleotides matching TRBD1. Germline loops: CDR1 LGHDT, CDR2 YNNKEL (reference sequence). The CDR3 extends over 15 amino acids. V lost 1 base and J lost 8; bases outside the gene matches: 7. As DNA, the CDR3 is TGTGCCAGCAGCCAAGGGACAGGGACCGTTAAGCCCCAGCATTTT. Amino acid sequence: CASSQGTGTVKPQHF.

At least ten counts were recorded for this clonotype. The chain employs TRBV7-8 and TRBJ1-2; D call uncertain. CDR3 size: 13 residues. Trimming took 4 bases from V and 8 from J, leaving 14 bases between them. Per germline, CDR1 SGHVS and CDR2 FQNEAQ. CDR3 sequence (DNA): TGTGCCAGCAGCTCCAAGGCCTTAGGAGGCTACACCTTC. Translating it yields CASSSKALGGYTF. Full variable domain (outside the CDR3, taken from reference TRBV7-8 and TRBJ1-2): GAGVSQSPRYKVAKRGQDVALRCDPISGHVSLFWYQQALGQGPEFLTYFQNEAQLDKSGLPSDRFFAERPEGSVSTLKIQRTQQEDSAVYLCASSSKALGGYTFGSGTRLTVV.

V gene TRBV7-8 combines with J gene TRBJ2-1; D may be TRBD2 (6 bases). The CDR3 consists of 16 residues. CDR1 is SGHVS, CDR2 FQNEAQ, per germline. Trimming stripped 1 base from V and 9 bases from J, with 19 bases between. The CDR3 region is CASSLGWDSKGSEQFF. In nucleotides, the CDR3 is TGTGCCAGCAGCTTAGGTTGGGACTCCAAGGGCAGTGAGCAGTTCTTC.

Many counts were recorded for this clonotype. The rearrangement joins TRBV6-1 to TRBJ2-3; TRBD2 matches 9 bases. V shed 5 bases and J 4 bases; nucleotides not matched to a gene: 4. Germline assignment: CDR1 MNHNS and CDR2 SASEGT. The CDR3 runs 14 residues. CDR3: CASSLTSGSDTQYF. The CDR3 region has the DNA TGTGCCAGCAGTCTGACTAGCGGCTCAGATACGCAGTATTTT.

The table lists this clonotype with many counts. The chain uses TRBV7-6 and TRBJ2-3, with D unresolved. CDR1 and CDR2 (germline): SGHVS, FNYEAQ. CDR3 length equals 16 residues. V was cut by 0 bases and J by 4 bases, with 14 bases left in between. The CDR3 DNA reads TGTGCCAGCAGCTTAGCCCCCAGCACCACCCCAGATACGCAGTATTTT. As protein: CASSLAPSTTPDTQYF.

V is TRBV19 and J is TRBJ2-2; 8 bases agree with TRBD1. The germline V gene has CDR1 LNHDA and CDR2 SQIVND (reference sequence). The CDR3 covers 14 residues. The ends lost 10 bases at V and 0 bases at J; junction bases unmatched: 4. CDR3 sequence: CATWTGTNTGELFF. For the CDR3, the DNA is TGTGCCACTTGGACAGGGACGAACACCGGGGAGCTGTTTTTT.

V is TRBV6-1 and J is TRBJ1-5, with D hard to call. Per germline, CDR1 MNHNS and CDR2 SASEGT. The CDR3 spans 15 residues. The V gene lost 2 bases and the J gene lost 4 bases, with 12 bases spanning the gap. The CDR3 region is CASSETGAGNQPQHF. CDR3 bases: TGTGCCAGCAGTGAAACGGGCGCCGGGAATCAGCCCCAGCATTTT.

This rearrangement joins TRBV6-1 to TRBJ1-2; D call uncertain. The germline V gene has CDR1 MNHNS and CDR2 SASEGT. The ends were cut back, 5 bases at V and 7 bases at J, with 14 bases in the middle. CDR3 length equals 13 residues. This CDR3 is CASSPRERSGYTF. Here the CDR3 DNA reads TGTGCCAGCAGTCCCCGGGAGCGGAGTGGCTACACCTTC.

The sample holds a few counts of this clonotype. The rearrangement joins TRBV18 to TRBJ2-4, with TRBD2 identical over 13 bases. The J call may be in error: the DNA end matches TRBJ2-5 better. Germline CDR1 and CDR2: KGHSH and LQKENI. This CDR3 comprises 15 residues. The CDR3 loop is CASSPGTSGVETQYF. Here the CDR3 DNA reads TGTGCCAGCTCACCCGGGACTAGCGGGGTTGAGACCCAGTACTTC.

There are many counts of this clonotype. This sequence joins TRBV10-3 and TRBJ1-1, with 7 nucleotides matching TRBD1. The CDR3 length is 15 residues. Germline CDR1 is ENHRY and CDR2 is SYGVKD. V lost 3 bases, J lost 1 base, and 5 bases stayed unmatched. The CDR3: CAISENRGRNTEAFF. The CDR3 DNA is TGTGCCATCAGTGAAAACAGGGGCAGGAACACTGAAGCTTTCTTT.

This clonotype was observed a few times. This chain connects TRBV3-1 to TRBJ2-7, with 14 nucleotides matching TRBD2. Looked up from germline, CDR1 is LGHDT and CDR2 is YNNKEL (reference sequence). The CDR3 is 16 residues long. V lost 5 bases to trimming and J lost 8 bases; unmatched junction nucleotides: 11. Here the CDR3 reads CASSRNPGLAGEKQYF. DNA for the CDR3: TGTGCCAGCAGCAGAAACCCGGGACTAGCGGGGGAGAAGCAGTACTTC.

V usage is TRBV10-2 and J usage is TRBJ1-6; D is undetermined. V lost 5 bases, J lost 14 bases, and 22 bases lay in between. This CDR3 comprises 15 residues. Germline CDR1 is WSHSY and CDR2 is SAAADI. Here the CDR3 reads CASSPQPSSFRALHF. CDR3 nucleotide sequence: TGCGCCAGCAGTCCACAGCCCAGTAGTTTTCGAGCCCTCCACTTT.

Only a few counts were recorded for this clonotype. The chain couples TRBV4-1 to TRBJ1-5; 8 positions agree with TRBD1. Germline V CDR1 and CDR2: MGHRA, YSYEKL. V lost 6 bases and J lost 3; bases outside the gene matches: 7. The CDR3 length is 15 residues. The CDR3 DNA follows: TGCGCCAGCAGAAACCGACAGGGGCCCAATCAGCCCCAGCATTTT. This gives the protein CASRNRQGPNQPQHF.

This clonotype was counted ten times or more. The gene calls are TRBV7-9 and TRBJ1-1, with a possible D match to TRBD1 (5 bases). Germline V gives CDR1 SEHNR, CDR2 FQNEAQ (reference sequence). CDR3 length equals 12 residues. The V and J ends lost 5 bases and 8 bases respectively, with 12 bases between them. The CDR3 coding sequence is TGTGCCAGCAGCCCCGACAGACTAGAAGCTTTCTTT. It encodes CASSPDRLEAFF.

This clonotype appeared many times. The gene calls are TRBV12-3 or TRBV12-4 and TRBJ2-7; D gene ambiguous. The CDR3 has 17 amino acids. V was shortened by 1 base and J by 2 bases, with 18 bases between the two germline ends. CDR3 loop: CASSLGRAPRGTYEQYF. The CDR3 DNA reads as TGTGCCAGCAGTTTAGGTAGGGCCCCCCGAGGCACCTACGAGCAGTACTTC.

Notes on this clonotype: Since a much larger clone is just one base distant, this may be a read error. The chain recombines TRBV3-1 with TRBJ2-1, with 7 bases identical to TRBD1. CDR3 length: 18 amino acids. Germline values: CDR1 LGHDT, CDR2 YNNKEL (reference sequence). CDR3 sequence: CASSQEIGDRASYNGQFF. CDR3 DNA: TGTGCCAGCAGCCAAGAAATCGGCGACAGGGCCTCCTACAATGGGCAGTTCTTC.

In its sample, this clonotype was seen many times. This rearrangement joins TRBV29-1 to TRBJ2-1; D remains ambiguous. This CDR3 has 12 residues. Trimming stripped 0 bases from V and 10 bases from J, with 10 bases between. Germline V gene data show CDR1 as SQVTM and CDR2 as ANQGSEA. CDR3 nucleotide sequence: TGCAGCGTTGAAGATTTTGAACCAGAGCAGTTCTTC. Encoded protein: CSVEDFEPEQFF.

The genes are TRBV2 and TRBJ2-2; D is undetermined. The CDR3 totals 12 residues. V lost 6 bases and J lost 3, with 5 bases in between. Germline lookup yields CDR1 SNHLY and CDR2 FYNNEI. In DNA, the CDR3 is TGTGCCAGCAGCTGGGACACCGGGGAGCTGTTTTTT. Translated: CASSWDTGELFF.

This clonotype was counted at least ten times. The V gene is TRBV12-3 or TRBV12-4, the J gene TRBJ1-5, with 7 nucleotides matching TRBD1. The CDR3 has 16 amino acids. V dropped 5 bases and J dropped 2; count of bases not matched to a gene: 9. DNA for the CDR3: TGTGCCAGCAGTCCTCTTTTAGGGGGCGGCAATCAGCCCCAGCATTTT. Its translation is CASSPLLGGGNQPQHF.

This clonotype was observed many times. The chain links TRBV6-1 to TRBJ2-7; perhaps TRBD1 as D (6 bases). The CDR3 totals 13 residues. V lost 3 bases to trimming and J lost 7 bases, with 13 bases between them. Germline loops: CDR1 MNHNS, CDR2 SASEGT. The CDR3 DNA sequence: TGTGCCAGCAGTGACTTTACAGGGATTGAGCAGTACTTC. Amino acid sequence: CASSDFTGIEQYF.

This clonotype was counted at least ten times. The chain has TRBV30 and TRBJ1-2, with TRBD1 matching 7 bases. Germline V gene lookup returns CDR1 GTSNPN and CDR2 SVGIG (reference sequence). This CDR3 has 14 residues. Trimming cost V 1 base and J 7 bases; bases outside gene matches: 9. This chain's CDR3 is CAWSDLGTGVGYTF. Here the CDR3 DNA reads TGTGCCTGGAGTGATTTGGGAACAGGGGTTGGCTACACCTTC.

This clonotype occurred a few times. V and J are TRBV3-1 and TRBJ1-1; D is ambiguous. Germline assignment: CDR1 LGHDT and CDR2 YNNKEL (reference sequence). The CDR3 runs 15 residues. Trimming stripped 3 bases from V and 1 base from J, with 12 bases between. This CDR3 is CASSHQSLWNTEAFF. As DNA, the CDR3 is TGTGCCAGCAGCCATCAAAGCCTCTGGAACACTGAAGCTTTCTTT.

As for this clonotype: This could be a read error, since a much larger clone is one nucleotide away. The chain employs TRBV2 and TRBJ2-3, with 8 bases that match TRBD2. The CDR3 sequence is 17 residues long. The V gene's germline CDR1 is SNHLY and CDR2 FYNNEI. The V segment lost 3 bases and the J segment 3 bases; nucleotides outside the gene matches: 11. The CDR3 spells CASSDFSSGRRTDTQYF. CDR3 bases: TGTGCCAGCAGTGACTTCTCTAGCGGGCGTAGGACAGATACGCAGTATTTT.